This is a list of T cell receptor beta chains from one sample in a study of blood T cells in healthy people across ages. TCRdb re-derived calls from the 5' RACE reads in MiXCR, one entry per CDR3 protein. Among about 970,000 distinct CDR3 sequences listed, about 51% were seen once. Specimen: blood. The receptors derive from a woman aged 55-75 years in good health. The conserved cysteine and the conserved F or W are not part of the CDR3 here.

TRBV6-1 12 ASGRDRGFREQY
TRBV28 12 ASTNSGIYNEQF
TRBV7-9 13 ASSLNPAGGHEQY
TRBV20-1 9 SASGTEKLF
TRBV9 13 ASSFGQGINEKLF
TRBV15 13 ATSRDGGGQETQY
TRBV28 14 ASSPIPRGLGETQY
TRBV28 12 ASSPLAPPYEQY
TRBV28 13 ASSPKQGLSYEQY
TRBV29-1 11 SVERGSGREQF
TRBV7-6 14 ASSLAVGPGGNEQY
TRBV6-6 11 ASRLGQAYEQY
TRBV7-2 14 ASSLDSSGGHNEQF
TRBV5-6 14 ASSLFFGQGPYEQY
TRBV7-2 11 TSSPYPVYEQY
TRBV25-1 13 ASSGRGPFSYEQY
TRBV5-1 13 ASSAGTGNTGELF
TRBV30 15 AWSSPGTSGRTDTQY
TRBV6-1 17 ASSVRREWSLWRVETQY
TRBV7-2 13 ASSLAPSVSYEQY
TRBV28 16 ASSDPRDRIDPYNEQF
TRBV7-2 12 ASGQGTGGDTQY
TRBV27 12 ATQLGRGGYEQY
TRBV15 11 ATSRKAETEQY
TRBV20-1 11 SASGLGADEQY
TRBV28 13 ASSPPGQGDNEQF
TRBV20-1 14 SAPSPGQGTGYEQY
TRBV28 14 ASSLRGYGDTGELF
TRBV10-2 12 ASSESLLVYEQY
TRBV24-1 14 ATSGPGTSGYNEQF
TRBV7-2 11 ASSQAEPNKQF
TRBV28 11 ASTGFFHNEQY
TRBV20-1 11 SARVQTNTEAF
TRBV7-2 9 ASSPAVEQY
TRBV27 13 ASSLSLAGQETQY
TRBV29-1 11 SVVLNRVEGYT
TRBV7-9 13 ASSFWDSSSYEQY
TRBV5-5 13 ASSHTSGIGSEQY
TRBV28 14 ASSLVGGRNPDTQY
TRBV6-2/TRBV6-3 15 ASSYSRYKGPQETQY
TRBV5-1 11 ASSPPAVNEQF
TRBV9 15 ASSVGAFRSGTDTQY
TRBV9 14 ASSVNPRDRSNTQY
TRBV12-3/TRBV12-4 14 ASSPPVGRENNEQY
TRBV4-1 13 ASSQVGLLVYEQY
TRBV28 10 ASRLRGDTQY
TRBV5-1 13 ASSQTTGMNTEAF
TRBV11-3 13 ASSVRTGGPYEQY
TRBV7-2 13 ASSSRQGPAYEQY
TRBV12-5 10 ASGQGDNEQY
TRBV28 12 ASSSGTEVNIQY
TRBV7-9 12 ASSPAAGEDEQY